These T cell receptor beta chains were read from a single sample in a study of shared clonotypes between healthy human individuals. Only in-frame clones appear in the TCRdb table, and some are missing; sequencing was by immunoSEQ multiplex PCR. The data show about 95,000 clones, 67% seen once. Sequencing was done on a sample of memory CD8+ T cells sorted from blood. These receptors were obtained from a man aged 25-40 years in good health. Each CDR3 is given without its conserved first and last residue. Fields, in order: J gene, V gene, CDR3 protein.

>TRBJ1-2|TRBV14
ASSQVVGGSPRYGYT
>TRBJ1-1|TRBV9
ASGALPGPRNTEAF
>TRBJ2-1|TRBV4-1
ASSPTGTAYNEQF
>TRBJ2-3|TRBV28
ASQQGWSTDTQY
>TRBJ2-7|TRBV28
ASSLASPEQY
>TRBJ1-5|TRBV19
ASSIRTGGVQPQH
>TRBJ2-7|TRBV28
ASSLTVYEQY
>TRBJ2-5|TRBV11-2
ASSPRVTTQY
>TRBJ1-2|TRBV10-3
AISEMTGTATYGYT
>TRBJ2-1|TRBV2
ARQGNEQF
>TRBJ2-1|TRBV7-9
ASSGDYSYEQF
>TRBJ2-1|TRBV27
ASRAGTRYNEQF
>TRBJ2-1|TRBV5-1
ASSELTSIEQF
>TRBJ1-5|TRBV6-1
ASRAGWNSNQPQH
>TRBJ2-1|TRBV7-8
ASSSGGYNEQF
>TRBJ2-7|TRBV25-1
ASSGMQGSYEQY
>TRBJ2-1|TRBV2
ASSPLGRGGNEQF
>TRBJ1-4|TRBV13
ASRSAGAFEEKLF
>TRBJ2-5|TRBV5-6
ASSLVLGQGDQETQY
>TRBJ2-2|TRBV2
ASRPGQGHTGELF
>TRBJ2-7|TRBV2
ASSTTDYEQY
>TRBJ2-3|TRBV6-6
ASSYSSSDTQY
>TRBJ1-1|TRBV5-1
ASSLRDEAEAF
>TRBJ2-1|TRBV4-3
ASSQVRTGWGRASYNEQF
>TRBJ1-1|TRBV28
ASTERGARGNTEAF
>TRBJ2-1|TRBV4-1
ASSQIASWNEQF
>TRBJ2-7|TRBV5-1
ASSLGPRTSGSFY
>TRBJ2-3|TRBV7-2
ASSLVTRGDTQY
>TRBJ1-4|TRBV28
ASSSSDRTNEKLF
>TRBJ2-7|TRBV14
ASSQGNEQY
>TRBJ2-2|TRBV28
ASSLFRGGRNTGELF
>TRBJ2-2|TRBV9
ASSVGSPGELF